This T cell receptor (beta chain) originates from a study of T cells in Graves' hyperthyroidism and ophthalmopathy. General study results and limits: In blood, most of the thyroid clonotypes expanded above 0.001 were also present.

This clonotype was counted only a few times. Its antigen is unknown. RNA transcripts provided the source from which TCR beta CDR3 regions were amplified. First-round RT-PCR with HTBI primers amplified the TCR CDR3 region. TCRdb recomputed calls from the multiplex PCR reads with MiXCR, one row per CDR3 protein. The sample yields about 550,000 distinct CDR3 sequences, around 21% seen once. The ends lost 2 bases at V and 2 bases at J; junction bases unmatched: 7. This CDR3 contains 18 residues. Germline V gives CDR1 GTSNPN, CDR2 SVGIG (reference sequence). Exclusion criteria comprised uncontrolled infection, other autoimmune disease, pregnancy or lactation.

The receptor was isolated from a man younger than 35 with Graves' hyperthyroidism. Specimen: blood. This sequence joins TRBV30 and TRBJ2-2; 14 bases line up with TRBD2. CDR3 in amino acids: CAWSLRTSGGTNTGELFF. The CDR3 nucleotides read TGTGCCTGGAGTTTGAGGACTAGCGGGGGGACAAACACCGGGGAGCTGTTTTTT.